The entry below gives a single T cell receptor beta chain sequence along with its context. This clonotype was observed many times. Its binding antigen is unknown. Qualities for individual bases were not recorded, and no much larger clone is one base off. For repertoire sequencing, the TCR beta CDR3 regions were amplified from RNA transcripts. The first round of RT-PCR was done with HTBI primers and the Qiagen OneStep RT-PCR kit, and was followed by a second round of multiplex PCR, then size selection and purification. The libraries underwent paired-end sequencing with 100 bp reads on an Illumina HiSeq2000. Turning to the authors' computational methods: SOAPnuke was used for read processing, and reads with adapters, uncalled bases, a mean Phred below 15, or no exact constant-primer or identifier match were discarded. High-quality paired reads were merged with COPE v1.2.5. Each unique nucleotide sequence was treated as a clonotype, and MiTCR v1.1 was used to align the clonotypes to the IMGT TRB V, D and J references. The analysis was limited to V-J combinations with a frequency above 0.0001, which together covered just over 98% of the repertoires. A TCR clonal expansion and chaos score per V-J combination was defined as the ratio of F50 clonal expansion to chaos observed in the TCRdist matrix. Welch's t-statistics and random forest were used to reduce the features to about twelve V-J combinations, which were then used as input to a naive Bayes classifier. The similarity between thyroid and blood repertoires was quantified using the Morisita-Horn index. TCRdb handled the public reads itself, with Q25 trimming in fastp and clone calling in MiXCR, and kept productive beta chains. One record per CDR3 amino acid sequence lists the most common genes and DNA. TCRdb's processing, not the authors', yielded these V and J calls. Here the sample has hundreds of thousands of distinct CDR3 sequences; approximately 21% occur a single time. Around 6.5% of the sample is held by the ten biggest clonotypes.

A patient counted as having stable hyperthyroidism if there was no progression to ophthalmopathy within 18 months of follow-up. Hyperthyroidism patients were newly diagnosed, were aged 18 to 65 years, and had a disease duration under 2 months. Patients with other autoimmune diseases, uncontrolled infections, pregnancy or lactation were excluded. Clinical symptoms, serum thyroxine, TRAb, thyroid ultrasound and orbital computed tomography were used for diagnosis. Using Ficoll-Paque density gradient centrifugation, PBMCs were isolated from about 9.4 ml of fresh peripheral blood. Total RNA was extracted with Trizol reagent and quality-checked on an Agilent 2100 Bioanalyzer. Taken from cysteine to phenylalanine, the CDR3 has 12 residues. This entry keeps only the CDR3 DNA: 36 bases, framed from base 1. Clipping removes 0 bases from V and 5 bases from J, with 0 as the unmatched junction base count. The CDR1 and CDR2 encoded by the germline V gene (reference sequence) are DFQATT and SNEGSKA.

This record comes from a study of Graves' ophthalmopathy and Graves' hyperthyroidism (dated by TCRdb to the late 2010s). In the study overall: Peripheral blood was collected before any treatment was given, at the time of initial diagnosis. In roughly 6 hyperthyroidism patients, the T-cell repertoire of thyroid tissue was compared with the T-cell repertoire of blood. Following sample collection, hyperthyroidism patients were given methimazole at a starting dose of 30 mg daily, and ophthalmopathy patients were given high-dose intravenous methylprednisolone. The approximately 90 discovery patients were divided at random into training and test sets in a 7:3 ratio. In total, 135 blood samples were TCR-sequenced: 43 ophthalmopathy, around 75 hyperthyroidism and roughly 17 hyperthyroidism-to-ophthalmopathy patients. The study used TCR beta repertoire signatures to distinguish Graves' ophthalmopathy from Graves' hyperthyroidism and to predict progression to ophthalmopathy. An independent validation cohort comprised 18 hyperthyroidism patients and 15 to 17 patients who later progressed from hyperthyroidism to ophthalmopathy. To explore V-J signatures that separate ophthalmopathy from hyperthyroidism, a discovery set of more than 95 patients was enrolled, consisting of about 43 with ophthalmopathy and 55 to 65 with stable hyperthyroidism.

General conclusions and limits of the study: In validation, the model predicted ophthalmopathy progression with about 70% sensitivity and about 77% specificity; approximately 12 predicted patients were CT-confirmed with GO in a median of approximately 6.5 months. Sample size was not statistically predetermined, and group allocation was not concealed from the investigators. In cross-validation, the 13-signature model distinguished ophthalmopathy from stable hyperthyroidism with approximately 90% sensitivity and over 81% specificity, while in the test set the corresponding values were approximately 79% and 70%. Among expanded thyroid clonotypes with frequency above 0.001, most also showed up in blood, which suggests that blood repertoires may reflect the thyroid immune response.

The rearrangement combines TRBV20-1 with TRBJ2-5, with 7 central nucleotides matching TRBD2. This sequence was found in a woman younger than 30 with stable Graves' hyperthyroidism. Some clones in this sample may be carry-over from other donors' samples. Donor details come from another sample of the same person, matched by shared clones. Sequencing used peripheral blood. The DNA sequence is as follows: TGCAGTGCTAGAGAGGGAGGGGAGACCCAGTACTTC. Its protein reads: CSAREGGETQYF.